These 11 T cell receptor beta chains share one sample of origin, sequenced in a study of T-cell memory formation after mild COVID-19. TCRdb ran MiXCR on the 5' RACE reads and lists one entry per CDR3 protein. The data contain approximately 430,000 distinct CDR3 sequences, roughly a quarter of them singletons. The sample consisted of PBMCs or a T cell subset sorted from them (not recorded which). The receptors here all came from an adult woman who had mild COVID-19 (a few samples of this study predate the infection). Cell type and time point are not known.

This clonotype was seen more than once but under ten times. V usage is TRBV7-8 and J usage is TRBJ2-1; 10 bases fit TRBD2. The junction had 7 bases not matched to a gene; V was cut back by 4 bases and J by 1 base. The CDR3 totals 17 residues. Germline V gene sequence: CDR1 SGHVS, CDR2 FQNEAQ. CDR3 in DNA: TGTGCCAGCAGCTCGGAGCCTAGCGGGAGATCCTACAATGAGCAGTTCTTC. Its translation is CASSSEPSGRSYNEQFF.

This clonotype occurred a few times. The chain has TRBV15 and TRBJ2-5, with 8 bases identical to TRBD1. Per germline, CDR1 LNHNV and CDR2 YYDKDF (reference sequence). The V and J ends lost 1 base and 4 bases, in that order; junction bases with no gene match: 2. CDR3 length equals 14 residues. CDR3 amino acids: CATSRGQGAETQYF. DNA of the CDR3: TGTGCCACCAGCAGAGGTCAGGGGGCAGAGACCCAGTACTTC.

This clonotype was picked up a small number of times. This chain joins TRBV7-9 and TRBJ1-1; D is possibly TRBD1 (5 bases). CDR1 and CDR2 from the germline V gene are SEHNR and FQNEAQ (reference sequence). The CDR3 covers 15 residues. Trimming took 4 bases from V and 6 from J, leaving 18 bases between them. The CDR3 nucleotides are TGTGCCAGCAGCTCGCCCTCCCGAGGAGGGGCTGAAGCTTTCTTT. This sequence encodes CASSSPSRGGAEAFF.

This clonotype was detected only a few times. V and J are TRBV5-1 and TRBJ2-5; D is uncertain. Germline V gives CDR1 SGHRS, CDR2 YFSETQ. Trimming removed 0 bases from V and 2 bases from J, with 11 bases in between. CDR3 length: 15 residues. The CDR3: CASSLGSRTQETQYF. CDR3 bases: TGCGCCAGCAGCTTGGGTTCTAGAACGCAAGAGACCCAGTACTTC.

This clonotype was counted between two and nine times. CDR3 loop: CASSYGTGYEQFF. CDR3 sequence (DNA): TGTGCCAGCAGTTACGGGACAGGGTATGAGCAGTTCTTC. The gene calls are TRBV6-5 and TRBJ2-1, with 9 bases that match TRBD1. The CDR3 is 13 residues long. The germline CDR1 and CDR2 sequences are MNHEY and SVGAGI. Unmatched junction bases numbered 1, after V lost 2 bases and J lost 8 bases.

V usage is TRBV6-5 and J usage is TRBJ2-4; weak D call: TRBD1 (5 bases). There are 13 residues in the CDR3. Germline-derived CDR1 and CDR2 are MNHEY and SVGAGI. V shed 5 bases and J shed 9 bases, with 14 bases lying between them. This chain's CDR3 is CASSRDSRGIQYF. The CDR3 DNA reads TGTGCCAGCAGTCGTGACTCAAGGGGCATTCAGTACTTC.

The chain recombines TRBV7-2 with TRBJ1-2, with D perhaps matching TRBD1 (5 bases). The V end was cut by 2 bases, the J end by 9 bases, with 10 bases between. The CDR3 is 12 residues long. Per the germline V gene, CDR1 is SGHTA and CDR2 is FQGNSA. As DNA, the CDR3 is TGTGCCAGCAGCTTAATGGGACGGAGCTACACCTTC. This sequence encodes CASSLMGRSYTF.

This chain uses TRBV21-1 with TRBJ1-5; whether TRBD1, the table's D call, matches the DNA was not checked. TRBV21-1 is a pseudogene. The CDR3 is made up of 17 amino acids. As DNA, the CDR3 is TGTGCCAGCAGCAAAGGGGAACCAGGGGAATTGGATCAGCCCCAGCATTTT. Amino acid sequence: CASSKGEPGELDQPQHF.

This clonotype was observed a few times. The CDR3 DNA reads as TGCAGTGCTAACCTCTTGTTGGCAGTAGGTGGTTATAGCAATCAGCCCCAGCATTTT. It translates to CSANLLLAVGGYSNQPQHF. The gene calls are TRBV20-1 and TRBJ1-5; D remains ambiguous. Trimming removed 4 bases at V and 0 bases at J, with 25 bases between. The CDR3 is 19 amino acids. The germline gives CDR1 DFQATT, CDR2 SNEGSKA (reference sequence).

This clonotype was recorded many times. The chain couples TRBV12-3 or TRBV12-4 to TRBJ2-5; D is uncertain. The V end was cut by 1 base, the J end by 3 bases, with 6 bases between. The CDR3 is 13 amino acids. CDR3 in DNA: TGTGCCAGCAGTTTAGGCAGAAAAGAGACCCAGTACTTC. This gives the protein CASSLGRKETQYF.

The chain links TRBV10-2 to TRBJ1-1; 7 nucleotides line up with TRBD1. The CDR3 length is 15 residues. Trimming cost V 5 bases and J 5 bases; bases outside gene matches: 11. The germline gives CDR1 WSHSY, CDR2 SAAADI. The CDR3 bases are TGCGCCAGCAGTTTCCCCTCTCAGGGGGAGACTGAAGCTTTCTTT. It is translated as CASSFPSQGETEAFF.